This TCR beta chain was sequenced during a study of T cells expressing NK-cell markers. TCRdb re-called the 5' RACE reads and shows each CDR3 protein once, DNA omitted. The sample features roughly 450,000 distinct CDR3 sequences, with almost 1.5% in its top ten. CDR3 length: 15 residues. Sequenced sample: blood T cells: a sorted CD56 or NKG2C T cell subset, CD4+ or CD8+ T cells, or bulk PBMC T cells (not recorded which). The chain combines TRBV12-3 or TRBV12-4 with TRBJ2-2. This TCR derives from a woman between 50 and 59 years old in good health. The CDR3 loop reads CASTSPVKNTGELFF.